This TCR beta chain was captured in a study of CD8+ T cells in alopecia areata listed by TCRdb under 2018. Concerning the study at large: Treated patients were enrolled in an open-label pilot trial of oral tofacitinib, 5 to 10 mg twice daily, for moderate-to-severe alopecia areata. Tofacitinib was administered for 6 to 18 months, and 6 months of follow-up off drug were then conducted to assess delayed response and recurrence. For the treated patients, the SALT score, which quantifies what percentage of scalp surface area is affected, served as the measure of disease severity. To study T cell clonal expansion in alopecia areata, the researchers applied high-throughput TCRbeta sequencing to both the C3H/HeJ mouse model and human patients. Scalp tissue and sorted CD4+ and CD8+ peripheral blood T cells from patchy and totalis/universalis alopecia areata patients and from healthy controls were covered by human TCRbeta sequencing. Tofacitinib-treated patients had biopsies at baseline and at 4 and 24 weeks of treatment, with a later scalp biopsy in several patients. Scalp clonality was compared across normal scalp (n=4), patchy alopecia areata scalp (n=8), and alopecia totalis/universalis scalp (n=8). RNA was extracted with the PAXgene miRNA kit for fixed scalp, the miRNeasy kit for PBMCs, and the RNeasy kit for mouse skin. immunoSEQ multiplex PCR using 35 Vbeta forward primers and 13 Jbeta reverse primers was used to amplify TCRbeta CDR3 regions. Study-level results and caveats: Tofacitinib significantly decreased scalp clonality and the number of expanded CD8+ clones among the top 100 scalp clones. Because the treated cohort was small and had only one nonresponder, larger studies are needed to examine links between baseline CD8+ expansion and response. TCR sequences shared between patients were less clear than in mice, possibly partly because of HLA diversity in the patient population. Unlike mouse skin, where gammadelta T cells dominate, normal human skin contains resident alphabeta T cells that get sequenced too, which complicates analysis of the scalp TCR repertoire. Lesional scalp, especially in alopecia totalis/universalis, showed higher clonality and more expanded CD8+ clones than normal scalp, suggesting antigenic drive. Many expanded lesional clones were found to persist in scalp and blood during tofacitinib treatment, and relapse after treatment cessation may be partly explained by this persistence.

The sample holds a few counts of this clone. Its antigen is unknown. No base quality values were provided; no much bigger clone lies one nucleotide off. Preparation of the library involved the immunoSEQ multiplex PCR assay. RNA was extracted from all samples and reverse transcribed into cDNA as template for TCR sequencing. First-strand cDNA was synthesized using SuperScript III with a 2:1 mix of oligo-dT and random hexamers. A synthetic immune receptor repertoire was used to measure amplification bias, and any remaining bias was corrected computationally. The original pipeline was this. Raw reads were preprocessed to remove errors, and CDR3 was defined by IMGT conventions from the conserved cysteine to phenylalanine. To get clonality, Shannon entropy was normalized by log2 of the number of productive unique TCRs and the result was subtracted from 1. CD4 or CD8 identity of scalp clones was inferred by cross-referencing scalp TCRbeta sequences with sorted blood CD4 and CD8 repertoires. The table was pulled from immuneACCESS by TCRdb, which kept in-frame rearrangements only. Such tables lose some clones; where checked, under half of the loss comes from unresolved V genes, and the rest has no known cause. From that table come the V and J calls and clone size; the DNA was used to work out D and trimming. A total of about 180,000 clones appear in this sample, less than 70% of them only once. Of the sample, approximately 11% is held by the ten largest clones.

Here V drops 5 bases and J drops 2 bases, and the junction holds 13 bases not matched to any gene. The CDR3 starts with the cysteine, ends with the phenylalanine, and has 17 residues. Left in the record is the CDR3 DNA by itself, 51 bases read in frame from the first base. Per the germline V gene, SGHTA is the CDR1 and FQGNSA is the CDR2. Taken with the paper, the label for time point translates to: less than 30 weeks on oral tofacitinib. The meaning of the sample's treatment or condition label: oral pan-JAK inhibitor, 5-10 mg twice daily. Lesional scalp punch biopsies and peripheral blood were obtained from alopecia areata patients. PBMCs were separated by density centrifugation and stained for CD3, CD4 and CD8, after which CD4+ and CD8+ T cells were sorted on a FACSAria.

Source: CD8+ T cells sorted from blood, taken at week 24, from a patient treated with tofacitinib. This TCR was recovered from a human donor with alopecia areata. The V and J segments used are TRBV7-2 and TRBJ2-5, with TRBD1 identical over 8 junction bases. This receptor carries the CDR3 CASSPQPGQDIQETQYF. The DNA sequence reads TGTGCCAGCAGCCCTCAACCGGGACAGGACATACAAGAGACCCAGTACTTC.